This T cell receptor (beta chain) originates from a study of blood T cell repertoires in COVID-19. The overall study: PBMCs, B-cell-depleted T cells, or T cells were the source of the cDNA or gDNA that made up the material.

This clone occurred once. Germline-derived CDR1 and CDR2 are SGDLS and YYNGEE. The V end was cut by 3 bases, the J end by 7 bases, with 20 bases between. The length of the CDR3 is 17 residues. Profiled with immunoSEQ multiplex PCR; TCRdb holds only in-frame clones, not every one. The profile covers a few hundred thousand clones, with more than 70% appearing a single time and approximately 12% taken by the ten largest. Sequencing was done on a sample of peripheral blood. The V call is TRBV9, the J call TRBJ1-6; D perhaps matches TRBD1 (6 bases). The TCR originated in a woman in her 50s with COVID-19, enrolled during active disease. The CDR3 sequence is CASSEGVGARLNSPLHF. In nucleotides, the CDR3 is TGTGCCAGCAGCGAGGGGGTAGGGGCGCGTTTAAATTCACCCCTCCACTTT. The whole variable domain, remainder taken from reference TRBV9 and TRBJ1-6, is DSGVTQTPKHLITATGQRVTLRCSPRSGDLSVYWYQQSLDQGLQFLIQYYNGEERAKGNILERFSAQQFPDLHSELNLSSLELGDSALYFCASSEGVGARLNSPLHFGNGTRLTVT.